This TCR beta chain was sequenced for a study of control samples from healthy donors and cancer patients. Here immunoSEQ multiplex PCR was the method, and the copy in TCRdb shows in-frame clones only, minus some. The data contain 100,000 to 150,000 clones, around 90% of them singletons. Sequences were obtained from blood. The receptor comes from a man aged 40-49 years in good health.

CDR3 sequence reads: CASSAVAETQYF. In DNA, the CDR3 is TGTGCCAGCAGCGCGGTTGCCGAGACCCAGTACTTC. The chain joins TRBV6-5 to TRBJ2-5, with D unclear. This CDR3 is 12 amino acids long. Germline CDR1 reads MNHEY; CDR2 reads SVGAGI. V was trimmed by 6 bases and J by 5 bases, leaving 10 bases between them.